This entry is about one TCR beta chain. The antigen is undetermined. This entry is derived from a study of cytomegalovirus exposure and HLA in healthy donors. Study context: Out of about 190 million T cells, an earlier analysis found roughly 100 million unique TCR beta sequences in total.

Study-wide findings and caveats: A later analysis found that most CMV-associated TCR beta chains appeared HLA-restricted.

Each of the donors was a healthy bone marrow donor. Donors had nominal health at sampling but likely had unrecorded immune exposures. The CDR3 runs to 18 residues. Germline loops: CDR1 SGHNT, CDR2 YENEEA. Trimming cost V 5 bases and J 0 bases; bases outside gene matches: 12. The study ran its PCR with 60 Vbeta and 13 Jbeta primers. Some clones are missing from TCRdb's copy, which holds only in-frame ones; the method was immunoSEQ multiplex PCR. The sample lists about 130,000 clones, roughly three quarters occurring once. The sequence was obtained from a man aged 25 to 40 in good health and CMV-seronegative. The sequenced sample was PBMCs. The chain joins TRBV11-3 to TRBJ2-2; 7 nucleotides line up with TRBD1. The CDR3 sequence: CASSPSPGTATNTGELFF. The CDR3 coding sequence is TGTGCCAGCAGCCCGAGTCCCGGGACAGCCACGAACACCGGGGAGCTGTTTTTT.